This TCR beta chain was found in a study of Graves' ophthalmopathy and Graves' hyperthyroidism (dated by TCRdb to the late 2010s). Context from the whole study: Peripheral blood was collected at initial diagnosis, prior to any treatment. In total, 135 blood samples were TCR-sequenced: 43 ophthalmopathy, under 85 hyperthyroidism and some 17 hyperthyroidism-to-ophthalmopathy patients. Following sample collection, hyperthyroidism patients were given methimazole at a starting dose of 30 mg daily, and ophthalmopathy patients were given high-dose intravenous methylprednisolone. The study used signatures of the TCR beta repertoire to tell Graves' ophthalmopathy apart from Graves' hyperthyroidism and to predict which patients would progress to ophthalmopathy. To explore V-J signatures that distinguish ophthalmopathy from hyperthyroidism, a discovery set of under 110 patients was enrolled, made up of roughly 41 with ophthalmopathy and 55 to 65 with stable hyperthyroidism. T-cell repertoires of thyroid tissue and blood were compared in over five hyperthyroidism patients. An independent validation cohort was composed of some 18 hyperthyroidism patients and more than 15 patients who later progressed from hyperthyroidism to ophthalmopathy. The investigation overall reported the following: In cross-validation, the 13-signature model distinguished ophthalmopathy from stable hyperthyroidism with about 88% sensitivity and almost 83% specificity, and in the test set the corresponding values were roughly 80% and 76%. Sample size was not statistically predetermined, and group allocation was not concealed from the investigators. In validation, the model predicted ophthalmopathy progression with about 64% sensitivity and less than 80% specificity; 12 predicted patients were CT-confirmed with GO in a median of around 6 months. Most of the expanded thyroid clonotypes with a frequency above 0.001 were also detected in blood, and it was suggested that the thyroid immune response may be reflected by blood repertoires.

The CDR3 covers 14 residues, taking in both the cysteine and the phenylalanine. Kept here is only the CDR3 DNA, which spans 42 bases and is read in frame from base 1. From a lookup of the germline V gene (reference sequence), CDR1 and CDR2 are DFQATT and SNEGSKA. V loses 3 bases, J loses 5 bases, and the germline ends lie 16 bases apart. Ophthalmopathy patients had moderately to severely active disease, Clinical Activity Score of at least 3, NOSPECS grade of at least 4, and disease duration under 3 months. Anyone with other autoimmune diseases, uncontrolled infections, pregnancy or lactation was excluded from the study. Diagnosis was based on clinical symptoms, serum thyroxine, TRAb, thyroid ultrasound and orbital computed tomography. PBMCs were isolated from approximately 10 ml of fresh peripheral blood by Ficoll-Paque density gradient centrifugation. Trizol reagent was used to extract the total RNA, and its quality was then checked on an Agilent 2100 Bioanalyzer.

This clonotype was seen repeatedly, ten times or more. The antigen it binds to is not known. Base qualities were left out, and no much larger clone turns up one base away. For repertoire sequencing, TCR beta CDR3 regions were amplified from RNA transcripts. A first-round RT-PCR used HTBI primers with the Qiagen OneStep RT-PCR kit, followed by a second-round multiplex PCR, size selection and purification. The libraries underwent paired-end sequencing with 100 bp reads on an Illumina HiSeq2000. The original pipeline was this. SOAPnuke was used to process the reads, throwing out any read that had adapters, had uncalled bases, had a mean Phred below 15, or lacked an exact constant-primer or identifier match. COPE v1.2.5 was used to merge the high-quality paired reads. Clonotypes were defined as unique nucleotide sequences and were aligned to IMGT TRB V, D and J references using MiTCR v1.1. The analysis was limited to V-J combinations with a frequency above 0.0001, which together covered 99.2% of the repertoires. For each V-J combination, a TCR clonal expansion and chaos score was defined as the ratio of F50 clonal expansion to chaos observed in the TCRdist matrix. Welch's t-statistics and random forest were used to reduce the features to 10 to 15 V-J combinations, which were then used as input to a naive Bayes classifier. The similarity between thyroid and blood repertoires was quantified using the Morisita-Horn index. TCRdb ran its own pipeline on the public reads, namely fastp trimming at Q25 and MiXCR clone calling, and kept in-frame beta chains. A single entry per CDR3 protein holds the most common genes and DNA from its merged rows. TCRdb, not the authors, supplied the V and J calls. This sample comprises about 660,000 distinct CDR3 sequences, 35% to 50% of them detected only once. The top ten constitute more than 3% of the sample.

Sequenced sample: peripheral blood. The sequence came from an adult man with Graves' ophthalmopathy. The sequence links TRBV20-1 to TRBJ2-5; the D element might be TRBD1 or TRBD2, as each aligns at 5 bases. The nucleotide sequence is given as TGCAGTGCTAGCGTCCCCGGGGCCCAGGAGACCCAGTACTTC. Its protein reads: CSASVPGAQETQYF.